This TCR beta chain was sequenced for a study of response to subunit inactivated influenza vaccine. In TCRdb, the RT-PCR reads were re-called with MiXCR into one record per CDR3 protein. The data show fewer than 600,000 distinct CDR3 sequences, approximately 7.2% seen once. Germline assignment: CDR1 DFQATT and CDR2 SNEGSKA (reference sequence). The V gene end was trimmed by 3 bases and the J gene end by 1 base; junction bases not matched to a gene: 15. The CDR3 is made up of 19 amino acids. The TCR was taken from a man between 50 and 70 years old who received an inactivated influenza vaccine. The genes are TRBV20-1 and TRBJ2-6, with 7 nucleotides matching TRBD2. The input for sequencing was PBMCs from blood, taken around 25 months after vaccination. CDR3 region: CSASKTGRLAISGANVLTF. CDR3 DNA: TGCAGTGCTAGTAAAACGGGGAGACTAGCTATATCTGGGGCCAACGTCCTGACTTTC.